A selection of T cell receptor beta chains follows, all from one sample in a study of cytomegalovirus exposure and HLA in healthy donors. The assay was immunoSEQ multiplex PCR, and TCRdb's table has in-frame clones only and misses some. The sample holds around 200,000 clones, approximately 70% seen once. The source material was PBMCs. Receptors originate from a man aged 40-49 years in good health and CMV-seropositive. Both conserved end residues are part of each CDR3.

TRBV25-1	TRBJ2-1	CASSEKLAGYNEQFF
TRBV13	TRBJ1-2	CASTGSTSNYGYTF
TRBV7-9	TRBJ2-3	CASSPFDNPDTQYF
TRBV7-2	TRBJ1-5	CASSLQGDQPQHF
TRBV7-7	TRBJ2-5	CASSLSGGSETQYF
TRBV2	TRBJ1-2	CASQPARGRIYDGYTF
TRBV13	TRBJ2-1	CASSLRAAYNEQFF
TRBV5-4	TRBJ2-1	CASSFQTGSYNEQFF
TRBV14	TRBJ2-7	CASSHGTSSLYEQYF
TRBV11-1	TRBJ1-1	CASSFPRAGYGEAFF
TRBV11-2	TRBJ2-5	CASSYRAGGLSIGETQYF
TRBV11-3	TRBJ2-7	CASSYYYGQAYEQYF
TRBV5-5	TRBJ2-7	CASSLFTGFQFYEQYF
TRBV27	TRBJ1-1	CASSSSGDVTEAFF
TRBV15	TRBJ1-4	CATSEMREKLFF
TRBV5-1	TRBJ2-5	CASSLSGATGGSQETQYF
TRBV11-2	TRBJ2-1	CASSPLTSGGYNEQFF
TRBV10-3	TRBJ1-4	CAIKRPGLNEKLFF
TRBV25-1	.	CASQAGGLSYEQYF
TRBV7-9	TRBJ2-7	CASSSPGGTEQYF
TRBV18	TRBJ1-5	CASSSQGQGGVQPQHF
TRBV14	TRBJ1-2	CASSQQGAYGYTF
TRBV5-1	TRBJ1-4	CASSLSVYEKLFF
TRBV29-1	TRBJ2-7	CSVGQSYEQYF
TRBV27	TRBJ2-7	CASSYRGQGHEQYF
TRBV6-1	TRBJ1-3	CASSEIGGARNTIYF
TRBV19	TRBJ1-3	CASSMQDSGNTIYF
TRBV11-2	TRBJ2-1	CASSLEVLAAYNEQFF
TRBV6-5	TRBJ2-7	CASTGTYEQYF
TRBV11-2	TRBJ2-7	CASHGTSFDEQYF
TRBV7-8	TRBJ1-6	CASSLNRGALHF
TRBV7-2	TRBJ2-4	CASSNTGGIGNIQYF
TRBV15	TRBJ1-3	CATSRQGGTGNTIYF
TRBV5-6	TRBJ2-3	CASSPTGGSTDTQYF
TRBV29-1	TRBJ2-7	CSVDRAGTGGYEQYF
TRBV2	TRBJ1-2	CASRGQGGISEGYTF
TRBV4-3	TRBJ1-5	CASSQSLDQPQHF
TRBV2	TRBJ1-1	CASNLNRGPRGTEAFF
TRBV6-5	TRBJ2-5	CASRQGTGRETQYF
TRBV29-1	TRBJ1-1	CSHKTGGTEAFF
TRBV7-9	TRBJ1-1	CASSLFPDTEAFF
TRBV27	TRBJ2-7	CASSPIPRTSQYF
TRBV6-1	TRBJ1-3	CAGGFSGNTIYF
TRBV27	TRBJ1-1	CASSLNGGDTEAFF
TRBV5-6	.	CASSTQTYEQYF
TRBV7-9	TRBJ2-5	CASSHPTGETQYF
TRBV7-9	TRBJ2-3	CASSSPIGLAGLDTQYF
TRBV7-8	TRBJ2-2	CASSRPGLAGALNTGELFF
TRBV6-5	TRBJ1-1	CASSYIRDTEAFF
TRBV28	TRBJ2-7	CASSLSTGWEYF
TRBV18	TRBJ2-1	CASSPSGVGGGISEQFF
TRBV9	TRBJ2-3	CASSSSGGTDTQYF
TRBV5-5	TRBJ1-6	CASSLQGTSYNSPLHF